These 13 T cell receptor beta chains came from one sample sequenced in a study of blood T cell repertoires in COVID-19. Here immunoSEQ multiplex PCR was the method, and the copy in TCRdb shows in-frame clones only, minus some. The repertoire has some 220,000 clones, roughly 80% of them found once; the top ten carry approximately 1.4%. The sequencing sample was made of PBMCs or T cells enriched from blood (not recorded which). Receptor source: a woman aged 40 to 50 with acute COVID-19.

V is TRBV14 and J is TRBJ1-3; D ambiguous. Germline values: CDR1 SGHDN, CDR2 FVKESK. There are 15 residues in the CDR3. V gave up 1 base and J gave up 0 bases, with 7 bases separating them. DNA for the CDR3: TGTGCCAGCAGCCAAGCGGTTACCTCTGGAAACACCATATATTTT. Its protein product is CASSQAVTSGNTIYF.

The V and J genes are TRBV15 and TRBJ1-6; D might be TRBD1 (6 bases). This CDR3 has 17 amino acids. V dropped 0 bases and J dropped 13 bases, with 22 bases sitting between them. Germline loops: CDR1 LNHNV, CDR2 YYDKDF (reference sequence). CDR3 residues: CATSRDHTGTMGFPLHF. The CDR3 DNA sequence: TGTGCCACCAGCAGAGATCATACAGGGACGATGGGTTTCCCCCTCCACTTT.

This rearrangement joins TRBV7-8 to TRBJ2-1; 9 positions match TRBD2. With V trimmed by 1 base and J by 9 bases, 10 bases remained unmatched. Germline V gives CDR1 SGHVS, CDR2 FQNEAQ. The CDR3 has 16 amino acids. CDR3 nucleotides: TGTGCCAGCAGCTTAGAGGCGGGAGGGTATGTCGGTGAGCAGTTCTTC. Residues: CASSLEAGGYVGEQFF. The variable domain in full, completed from reference TRBV7-8 and TRBJ2-1, reads GAGVSQSPRYKVAKRGQDVALRCDPISGHVSLFWYQQALGQGPEFLTYFQNEAQLDKSGLPSDRFFAERPEGSVSTLKIQRTQQEDSAVYLCASSLEAGGYVGEQFFGPGTRLTVL.

The chain links TRBV7-9 to TRBJ1-1; D perhaps matches TRBD1 (6 bases). Trimming took 4 bases from V and 1 from J, leaving 13 bases between them. Germline CDR1 SEHNR, CDR2 FQNEAQ (reference sequence). This CDR3 is built from 15 residues. The CDR3 DNA reads as TGTGCCAGCAGCTCCCAAGGGGGTTCGAACACTGAAGCTTTCTTT. Translated, it gives CASSSQGGSNTEAFF.

The chain joins TRBV7-4 to TRBJ1-5; TRBD1 aligns across 9 bases. The germline V gene has CDR1 SGHVT and CDR2 SQSDAQ. This CDR3 region has 20 residues. V trimming: 5 bases; J trimming: 1 base; junction bases outside the gene matches: 18. The CDR3 region is CASSPRDRELRGRSNQPQHF. CDR3 bases: TGTGCCAGCAGCCCGCGGGACAGGGAACTGAGGGGTAGGAGCAATCAGCCCCAGCATTTT.

J is TRBJ2-2 and V is TRBV24-1; 10 bases line up with TRBD2. Germline CDR1 KGHDR, CDR2 SFDVKD. V shed 4 bases, J shed 5 bases, and the junction held 6 bases outside the gene matches. The CDR3 contains 16 residues. Here the CDR3 reads CATSERAGGHTGELFF. The CDR3 region has the DNA TGTGCCACCAGTGAACGAGCGGGAGGGCATACCGGGGAGCTGTTTTTT.

The rearrangement uses TRBV12-3 or TRBV12-4 and TRBJ2-1; D gene unclear. CDR3 length: 13 residues. Trimming took 5 bases from V and 6 from J, leaving 11 bases between them. CDR3 bases: TGTGCCAGCAGTCGAAGCCCGGGCAATGAGCAGTTCTTC. Its translation: CASSRSPGNEQFF.

The gene calls are TRBV25-1 and TRBJ1-6; D is possibly TRBD1 (5 bases). Germline CDR1 reads MGHDK; CDR2 reads SYGVNS. The V and J ends lost 7 bases and 4 bases respectively, with 11 bases between them. The CDR3 loop spans 14 amino acids. The CDR3 DNA is TGTGCCAGCACGGACACAGGATATAATTCACCCCTCCACTTT. Its translation: CASTDTGYNSPLHF. Based on the CDR3 plus reference TRBV25-1 and TRBJ1-6, the full variable domain is EADIYQTPRYLVIGTGKKITLECSQTMGHDKMYWYQQDPGMELHLIHYSYGVNSTEKGDLSSESTVSRIRTEHFPLTLESARPSHTSQYLCASTDTGYNSPLHFGNGTRLTVT.

With respect to this clone: Distinct nucleotide sequences in the sample also encode this CDR3. The CDR3 protein is CASSYLLAGNTGELFF. The DNA for the CDR3 is TGTGCCAGCAGTTACTTACTAGCGGGGAACACCGGGGAGCTGTTTTTT. The rearrangement joins TRBV6-5 to TRBJ2-2; 9 nucleotides match TRBD2. Germline values: CDR1 MNHEY, CDR2 SVGAGI. Losses at the gene ends were 1 base for V and 1 base for J; bases not matched to a gene: 1. There are 16 residues in the CDR3.

The chain has TRBV29-1 and TRBJ1-2; TRBD1 aligns across 10 bases. The CDR3 has 14 residues. The germline gives CDR1 SQVTM, CDR2 ANQGSEA. V was pared by 6 bases and J by 7 bases, with 11 bases of the junction left unmatched. CDR3 sequence reads: CSVDPGQGIGGYTF. As DNA, the CDR3 is TGCAGCGTCGACCCGGGACAGGGGATAGGTGGCTACACCTTC.

This clone was seen only once. The rearrangement joins TRBV7-2 to TRBJ2-5; D gene unclear. With 1 base removed from V and 5 bases from J, the gap between germline ends came to 11 bases. Germline V gene lookup returns CDR1 SGHTA and CDR2 FQGNSA. The CDR3 spans 14 residues. The CDR3 DNA sequence: TGTGCCAGCAGCTTAGAGCCCTACTCCGAGACCCAGTACTTC. This sequence encodes CASSLEPYSETQYF.

This clone was recorded only once. The chain carries TRBV11-2 and TRBJ2-7; 11 nucleotides align to TRBD2. V shed 0 bases, J shed 5 bases, and the junction held 6 bases outside the gene matches. The CDR3 runs to 16 residues. CDR1 and CDR2 (germline): SGHAT, FQNNGV. DNA of the CDR3: TGTGCCAGCAGCTTAGATCTACTAGCGGGAGAGAACGAGCAGTACTTC. Amino acids: CASSLDLLAGENEQYF.

The V gene is TRBV28, the J gene TRBJ1-2; possibly TRBD1 for D (6 bases). CDR3 length equals 10 residues. The V and J ends lost 6 bases and 8 bases respectively, with 7 bases between them. The V gene's germline CDR1 is MDHEN and CDR2 SYDVKM. The CDR3 coding sequence is TGTGCCAGCAGCAGGGGCGGCTACACCTTC. It codes for CASSRGGYTF.